The rows below give T cell receptor beta chains drawn from one sample of a study of blood T cell repertoires in COVID-19. TCRdb's table, derived via immunoSEQ multiplex PCR, lists solely in-frame clones and lacks some. The repertoire consists of a few hundred thousand clones, with 86% occurring once and the leading ten covering around 12%. Input material: peripheral blood. The receptors originated from a woman in her seventies with COVID-19, enrolled during active disease. Each CDR3 is given with its conserved first and last residue. Fields, in order: clone size, J gene, D gene, V gene, CDR3 DNA, CDR3 protein. A D gene is named only where the DNA matches it firmly. For some rows the clone size is stated as once, few or many, or as a class when expanded; others skip it.

>few|TRBJ1-2|.|TRBV2
TGTGCCAGCGGGGAGGGTGACTATGGCTACACCTTC
CASGEGDYGYTF
>.|TRBJ1-3|.|TRBV11-2
TGTGCCAGCAGCTTAGACCGCGACAGGATCTCTGGAAACACCATATATTTT
CASSLDRDRISGNTIYF
>.|TRBJ1-5|.|TRBV11-3
TGTGCCAGCAGCTTAGGTGAGAGGTGGCCACCTTATAGCAATCAGCCCCAGCATTTT
CASSLGERWPPYSNQPQHF
>few|TRBJ2-1|.|TRBV12-5
TGTGCTAGTGGTTTGGTTTTATTCGGGGTCGGAAGGGCCCGATACAATGAGCAGTTCTTC
CASGLVLFGVGRARYNEQFF
>.|TRBJ2-7|TRBD2|TRBV4-3
TGCGCCAGCAGCCAAGCGAGTAGCGGGGGCGTCTACGAGCAGTACTTC
CASSQASSGGVYEQYF
>.|TRBJ2-5|TRBD2|TRBV7-9
TGTGCCAGCAGCTTCGTGGGGGAGGGGACCCAGTACTTC
CASSFVGEGTQYF
>.|TRBJ2-6|.|TRBV15
TGTGCCACCAGCAGTCTCCGGACATCTGGGGCCAACGTCCTGACTTTC
CATSSLRTSGANVLTF
>.|TRBJ2-3|TRBD1|TRBV18
TGTGCCAGCTCACCTAGACAGGGTTCGACAGATACGCAGTATTTT
CASSPRQGSTDTQYF
>.|TRBJ2-3|TRBD2|TRBV27
TGTGCCAGCAGTCCGGGACTAGCGGGGCCTTCTACAGATACGCAGTATTTT
CASSPGLAGPSTDTQYF
>.|TRBJ2-1|.|TRBV24-1
TGTGCCACCAGTGTCGCCCCCCATGGTTACCGAGCCCAGGGGCAGTTCTTC
CATSVAPHGYRAQGQFF
>.|TRBJ1-5|TRBD1|TRBV10-3
TGTGCCATCAGTGGGACAGGGGATCAGCCCCAGCATTTT
CAISGTGDQPQHF
>.|TRBJ1-1|TRBD1|TRBV6-5
TGTGCCAGCAGCGGACAGGGGGCATCTGAAGCTTTCTTT
CASSGQGASEAFF
>.|TRBJ1-3|.|TRBV19
TGTGCCAGTAGGCCAGGGGTCATCTCTGGAAACACCATATATTTT
CASRPGVISGNTIYF
>.|TRBJ1-1|TRBD1|TRBV6-5
TGTGCCAGCAGCCCGGGACAGGGAAACACTGAAGCTTTCTTT
CASSPGQGNTEAFF
>.|TRBJ1-4|TRBD1|TRBV7-2
TGTGCCAGCAGCAAACAGGGGGCAACTAATGAAAAACTGTTTTTT
CASSKQGATNEKLFF
>.|TRBJ1-5|.|TRBV6-5
TGTGCCAGCAGCCCCGTGGCGGGCAATCAGCCCCAGCATTTT
CASSPVAGNQPQHF
>.|TRBJ1-2|.|TRBV30
TGTGCCTGGAGTGCCTCATCAGGCCGCTATGGCTACACCTTC
CAWSASSGRYGYTF
>.|TRBJ1-2|.|TRBV10-3
TGTGCCATCCTTGGACAGACTAACTATGGCTACACCTTC
CAILGQTNYGYTF
>once|TRBJ1-1|TRBD1|TRBV6-5
TGTGCCAGTAGACAGGGGTTGTACGCTGAAGCTTTCTTT
CASRQGLYAEAFF
>.|TRBJ2-5|TRBD2|TRBV4-3
TGCGCCAGCAGCCAAGATAGGCTAGCGGGAGAGACCCAGTACTTC
CASSQDRLAGETQYF
>.|TRBJ2-7|.|TRBV7-5
TGTGCCAGAAGCTCCGGTGGGACAGGGTACTCCTACGAGCAGTACTTC
CARSSGGTGYSYEQYF
>.|TRBJ1-1|.|TRBV18
TGTGCCAGCTCACAGGGGCCAAACACTGAAGCTTTCTTT
CASSQGPNTEAFF
>.|TRBJ2-7|.|TRBV30
TGTGCCTGGAGTCAGGAAGTCGGTTACGAGCAGTACTTC
CAWSQEVGYEQYF
>.|TRBJ2-1|.|TRBV5-4
TGTGCCAGCAGCGTCCGCCCACTAGATGGTGAGCAGTTCTTC
CASSVRPLDGEQFF
>.|TRBJ2-1|.|TRBV24-1
TGTGCCACCAGTGTTACAGGCGACCCTCACTACAATGAGCAGTTCTTC
CATSVTGDPHYNEQFF
>.|TRBJ1-2|TRBD1|TRBV28
TGTGCCAGCAGTCAAAGGGGGCGGGATGGCTACACCTTC
CASSQRGRDGYTF
>.|TRBJ1-1|.|TRBV5-1
TGCGCCAGCGGGCTGACGAACACTGAAGCTTTCTTT
CASGLTNTEAFF
>.|TRBJ2-3|TRBD2|TRBV30
TGTGCCTGGAGTGTACTAGCGGGGGGCACAGATACGCAGTATTTT
CAWSVLAGGTDTQYF
>few|TRBJ2-2|.|TRBV29-1
TGCAGCGTTGGGGCCACACCCGGGGAGCTGTTTTTT
CSVGATPGELFF
>.|TRBJ2-7|TRBD1|TRBV5-1
TGCGCCAGCAGCCAAACAGGGGACCGGTACGAGCAGTACTTC
CASSQTGDRYEQYF
>.|TRBJ2-3|.|TRBV7-3
TGTGCCAGCAGCTTAACCGGGGTAGGGAATACGCAGTATTTT
CASSLTGVGNTQYF
>.|TRBJ2-3|TRBD2|TRBV3-1/TRBV3-2
TGTGCCAGCAGCCAAGGGCCTAGCGGGGAAGGTCATACGCAGTATTTT
CASSQGPSGEGHTQYF
>once|TRBJ1-4|.|TRBV12-5
TGTGCTAGTGGTTTGGGGGCCGCAACTAATGAAAAACTGTTTTTT
CASGLGAATNEKLFF
>.|TRBJ1-1|.|TRBV18
TGTGCCAGCTCACCCGCCAGTCCCGGGGAAGCTTTCTTT
CASSPASPGEAFF
>.|TRBJ1-1|.|TRBV6-5
TGTGCCAGCAGACCCGGAGGGAACACTGAAGCTTTCTTT
CASRPGGNTEAFF
>.|TRBJ2-3|.|TRBV20-1
TGCAGTGCTAGTGGACTTCTCACAGATACGCAGTATTTT
CSASGLLTDTQYF
>.|TRBJ1-2|TRBD1|TRBV2
TGTGCCAGCAGCAGACAGGGGGGAGATGGCTACACCTTC
CASSRQGGDGYTF
>.|TRBJ1-3|.|TRBV6-2/TRBV6-3
TGTGCCAGCAGCGATACGACAGTTGGAAACACCATATATTTT
CASSDTTVGNTIYF
>.|TRBJ1-3|TRBD1|TRBV29-1
TGCAGCGTTACTACAGGGGGCAGGTCTGGAAACACCATATATTTT
CSVTTGGRSGNTIYF
>.|TRBJ2-3|TRBD2|TRBV28
TGTGCCAGCACTCCCTCAAGCGGGGTTGGCACAGATACGCAGTATTTT
CASTPSSGVGTDTQYF
>.|TRBJ1-2|TRBD1|TRBV27
TGTGCCAGCAGGCCAACAGGGGGTGGGGGCTACACCTTC
CASRPTGGGGYTF